This T cell receptor (beta chain) was sequenced during a study of blood T cells in healthy people across ages. The wider study: Every two T cells gave about one barcoded beta molecule via template switching. Whole-study findings and limits: Higher diversity and more naive CD4+ cells were features of long-lived donors, compared to aged donors.

This clonotype has only a few counts. Its antigen is currently unknown. The V gene's germline CDR1 is MGHRA and CDR2 YSYEKL. Trimming removed 1 base from V and 5 bases from J, with 12 bases in between. The CDR3 runs to 16 residues. A sample-barcoded 5' primer and a J-beta primer mix were used in a second PCR of roughly 6 to 11 cycles. Each TCR beta cDNA got a 12-nucleotide random molecular identifier. MiXCR, run by TCRdb on the 5' RACE reads, gives a single entry per CDR3 protein. Of some 800,000 distinct CDR3 sequences listed, roughly 44% are singletons. Sequenced sample: blood. This sequence was found in a man in his sixties in good health. The rearrangement links TRBV4-1 to TRBJ1-6; weak D call: TRBD1 (5 bases). This chain's CDR3 is CASSQGDRANNSPLHF. The CDR3 region has the DNA TGCGCCAGCAGCCAAGGTGACAGAGCTAATAATTCACCCCTCCACTTT.